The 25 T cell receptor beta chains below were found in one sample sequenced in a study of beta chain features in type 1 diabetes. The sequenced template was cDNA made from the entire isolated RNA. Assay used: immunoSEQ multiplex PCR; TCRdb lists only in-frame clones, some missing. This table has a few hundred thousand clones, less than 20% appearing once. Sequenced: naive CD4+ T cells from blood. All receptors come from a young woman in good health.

DNA for the CDR3: TGTGCCAGCAGCTTAGCCCCCGGGACAGGGGACTACAATGAGCAGTTCTTC. It yields the protein CASSLAPGTGDYNEQFF. The rearrangement uses TRBV7-2 and TRBJ2-1, with 10 bases identical to TRBD1. The CDR3 extends over 17 amino acids. Per the germline V gene, CDR1 is SGHTA and CDR2 is FQGNSA. V lost 0 bases, J lost 3 bases, and 5 bases stayed unmatched.

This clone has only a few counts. The CDR3 loop reads CAWSDRVETAFYGYTF. CDR3 DNA sequence: TGTGCCTGGAGTGACCGAGTGGAAACAGCATTCTATGGCTACACCTTC. V gene TRBV30 combines with J gene TRBJ1-2; D gene ambiguous. CDR1 and CDR2 (germline): GTSNPN, SVGIG (reference sequence). This CDR3 contains 16 residues. V was clipped by 1 base and J by 4 bases, with 19 bases between them.

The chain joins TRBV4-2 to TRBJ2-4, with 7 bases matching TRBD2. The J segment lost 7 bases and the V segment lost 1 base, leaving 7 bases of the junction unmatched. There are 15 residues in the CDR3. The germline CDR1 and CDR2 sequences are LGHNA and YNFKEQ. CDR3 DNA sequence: TGTGCCAGCAGCCAAGGGGCGGGAGAATACAACATTCAGTACTTC. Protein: CASSQGAGEYNIQYF.

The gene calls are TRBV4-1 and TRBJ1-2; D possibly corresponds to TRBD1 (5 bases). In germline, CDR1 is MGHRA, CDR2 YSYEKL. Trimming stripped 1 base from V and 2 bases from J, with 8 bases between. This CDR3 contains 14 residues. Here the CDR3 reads CASSQATGNYGYTF. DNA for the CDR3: TGCGCCAGCAGCCAAGCAACAGGAAACTATGGCTACACCTTC.

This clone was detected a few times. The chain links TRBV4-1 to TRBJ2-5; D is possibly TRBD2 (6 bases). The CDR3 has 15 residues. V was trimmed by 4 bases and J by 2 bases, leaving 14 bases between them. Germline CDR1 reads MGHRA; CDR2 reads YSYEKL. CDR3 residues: CASSLRAGLQETQYF. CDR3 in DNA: TGCGCCAGCAGCCTGCGGGCGGGACTTCAAGAGACCCAGTACTTC.

The CDR3 protein is CASSEQVNTGELFF. For the CDR3, the DNA is TGTGCCAGCAGCGAACAGGTCAACACCGGGGAGCTGTTTTTT. The V gene is TRBV11-1, the J gene TRBJ2-2, with D perhaps matching TRBD1 (5 bases). V was pared by 5 bases and J by 2 bases, with 9 bases between. The germline V gene has CDR1 SGHAT and CDR2 FQDESV (reference sequence). The CDR3 runs to 14 residues.

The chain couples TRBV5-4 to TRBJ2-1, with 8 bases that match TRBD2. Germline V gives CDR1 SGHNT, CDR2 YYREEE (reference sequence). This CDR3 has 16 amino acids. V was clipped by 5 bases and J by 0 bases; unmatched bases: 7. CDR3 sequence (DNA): TGTGCCAGCAGTTCTAGCGGGTCCCCCTCCTACAATGAGCAGTTCTTC. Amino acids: CASSSSGSPSYNEQFF.

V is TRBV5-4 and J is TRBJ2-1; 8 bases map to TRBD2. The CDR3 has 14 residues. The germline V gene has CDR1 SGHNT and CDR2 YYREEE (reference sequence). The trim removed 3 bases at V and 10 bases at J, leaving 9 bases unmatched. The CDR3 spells CASSSAGLDYEQFF. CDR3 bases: TGTGCCAGCAGCTCCGCGGGACTAGACTACGAGCAGTTCTTC.

This CDR3 reads CTSSQELSQGTSHGYTF. For the CDR3, the DNA is TGCACCAGCAGCCAAGAACTCTCACAGGGGACCAGTCATGGCTACACCTTC. This sequence joins TRBV1 and TRBJ1-2; the table's TRBD1 call for D was not verified on the DNA. TRBV1 is classified as a pseudogene. The CDR3 totals 17 residues.

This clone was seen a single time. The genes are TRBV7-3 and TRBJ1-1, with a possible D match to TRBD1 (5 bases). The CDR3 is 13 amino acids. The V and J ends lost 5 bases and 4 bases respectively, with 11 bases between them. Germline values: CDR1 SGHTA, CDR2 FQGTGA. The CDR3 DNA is TGTGCCAGCAGCCCCGGGGGGATCACTGAAGCTTTCTTT. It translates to CASSPGGITEAFF.

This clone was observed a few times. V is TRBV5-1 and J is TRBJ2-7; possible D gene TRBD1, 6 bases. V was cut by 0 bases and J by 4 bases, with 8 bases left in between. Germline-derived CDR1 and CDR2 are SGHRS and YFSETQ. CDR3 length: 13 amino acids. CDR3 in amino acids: CASSLEDSYEQYF. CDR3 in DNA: TGCGCCAGCAGCTTGGAGGACAGTTACGAGCAGTACTTC.

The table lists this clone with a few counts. The chain's CDR3 is CATRLAGATGELFF. CDR3 coding DNA: TGTGCCACCAGACTAGCGGGGGCCACCGGGGAGCTGTTTTTT. The chain has TRBV7-2 and TRBJ2-2, with 12 bases identical to TRBD2. V lost 10 bases to trimming and J lost 4 bases; unmatched junction nucleotides: 4. The length of the CDR3 is 14 residues. From germline, CDR1 is SGHTA and CDR2 FQGNSA.

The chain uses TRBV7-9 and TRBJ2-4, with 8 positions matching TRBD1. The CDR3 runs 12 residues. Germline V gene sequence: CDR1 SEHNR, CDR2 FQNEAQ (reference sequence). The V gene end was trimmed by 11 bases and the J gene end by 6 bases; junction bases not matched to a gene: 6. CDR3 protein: CAGQQGGNIQYF. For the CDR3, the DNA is TGTGCCGGCCAACAGGGGGGAAACATTCAGTACTTC.

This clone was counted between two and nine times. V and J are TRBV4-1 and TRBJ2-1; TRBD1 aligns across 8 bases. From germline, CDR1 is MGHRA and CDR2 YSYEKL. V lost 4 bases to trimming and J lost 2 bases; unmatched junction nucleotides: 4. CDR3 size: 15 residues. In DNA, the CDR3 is TGCGCCAGCAGCCTGACGGACAGGGCCTACAATGAGCAGTTCTTC. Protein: CASSLTDRAYNEQFF.

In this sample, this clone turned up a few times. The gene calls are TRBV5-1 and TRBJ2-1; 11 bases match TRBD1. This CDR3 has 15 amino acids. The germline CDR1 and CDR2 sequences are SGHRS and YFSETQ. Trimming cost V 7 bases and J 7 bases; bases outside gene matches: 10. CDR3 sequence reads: CASGGTGGRSNEQFF. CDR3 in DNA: TGCGCCAGCGGAGGGACAGGGGGTCGGTCGAATGAGCAGTTCTTC.

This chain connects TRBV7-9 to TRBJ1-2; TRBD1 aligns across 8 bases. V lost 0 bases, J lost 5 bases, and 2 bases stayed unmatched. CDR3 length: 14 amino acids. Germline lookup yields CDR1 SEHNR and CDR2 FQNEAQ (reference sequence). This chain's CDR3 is CASSLAQGDYGYTF. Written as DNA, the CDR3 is TGTGCCAGCAGCTTAGCACAGGGGGATTATGGCTACACCTTC.

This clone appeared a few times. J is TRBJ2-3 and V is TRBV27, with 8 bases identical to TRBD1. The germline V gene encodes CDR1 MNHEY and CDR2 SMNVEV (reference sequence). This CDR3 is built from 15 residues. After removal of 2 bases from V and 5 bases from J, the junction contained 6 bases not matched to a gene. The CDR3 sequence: CASSLRAGGIDTQYF. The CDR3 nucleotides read TGTGCCAGCAGTTTACGGGCAGGGGGCATAGATACGCAGTATTTT.

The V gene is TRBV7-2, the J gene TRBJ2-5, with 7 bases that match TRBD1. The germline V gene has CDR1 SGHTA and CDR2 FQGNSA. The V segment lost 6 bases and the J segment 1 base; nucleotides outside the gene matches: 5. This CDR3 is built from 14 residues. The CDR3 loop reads CASSQQGFQETQYF. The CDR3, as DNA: TGTGCCAGCAGTCAACAGGGGTTCCAAGAGACCCAGTACTTC.

CDR3 nucleotides: TGCGCCAGCAGCCTTACTGGGGGACAGCATCATTCACCCCTCCACTTT. Translated: CASSLTGGQHHSPLHF. The chain uses TRBV4-3 and TRBJ1-6, with 7 bases identical to TRBD1. This CDR3 comprises 16 residues. V lost 4 bases and J lost 8; bases outside the gene matches: 11. CDR1 is LGHNA, CDR2 YSLEER, per germline.

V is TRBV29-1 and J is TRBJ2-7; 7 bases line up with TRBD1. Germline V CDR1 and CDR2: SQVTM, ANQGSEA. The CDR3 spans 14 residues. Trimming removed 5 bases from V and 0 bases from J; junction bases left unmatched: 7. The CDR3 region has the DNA TGCAGCGTTCGGAAGACAGGGAGCTCCTACGAGCAGTACTTC. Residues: CSVRKTGSSYEQYF.

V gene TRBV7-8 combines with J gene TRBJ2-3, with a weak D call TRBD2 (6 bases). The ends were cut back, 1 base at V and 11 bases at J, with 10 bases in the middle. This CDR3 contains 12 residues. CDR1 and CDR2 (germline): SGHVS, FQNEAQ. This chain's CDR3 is CASSLGRGLQYF. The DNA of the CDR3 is TGTGCCAGCAGCTTAGGACGGGGACTGCAGTATTTT.

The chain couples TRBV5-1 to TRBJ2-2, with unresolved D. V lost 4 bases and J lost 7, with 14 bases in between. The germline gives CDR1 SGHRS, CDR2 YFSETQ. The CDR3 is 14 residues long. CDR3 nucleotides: TGCGCCAGCAGCCTGGGTGAGCTGTTCGGGGAGCTGTTTTTT. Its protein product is CASSLGELFGELFF.

Written as DNA, the CDR3 is TGCGCCAGCAGCTTGGAGGAAGCGGGAGACGGCAATGAGCAGTTCTTC. It codes for CASSLEEAGDGNEQFF. The chain recombines TRBV5-1 with TRBJ2-1; 8 bases are shared with TRBD2. J gave up 6 bases and V 0 bases, and 8 bases lay outside the gene matches. Germline loops: CDR1 SGHRS, CDR2 YFSETQ. The CDR3 length is 16 residues.

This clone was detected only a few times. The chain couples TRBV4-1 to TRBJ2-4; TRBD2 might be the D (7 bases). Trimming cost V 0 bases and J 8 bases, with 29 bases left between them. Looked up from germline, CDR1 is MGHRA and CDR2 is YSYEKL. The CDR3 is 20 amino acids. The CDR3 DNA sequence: TGCGCCAGCAGCCAAGAAAGGGGGAGGATCAGCGGGGCCTCCGGGGACATTCAGTACTTC. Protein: CASSQERGRISGASGDIQYF.

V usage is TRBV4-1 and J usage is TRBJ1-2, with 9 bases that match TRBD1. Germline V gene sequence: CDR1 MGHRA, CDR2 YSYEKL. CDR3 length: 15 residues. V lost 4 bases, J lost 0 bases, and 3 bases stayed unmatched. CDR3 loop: CASSPGQGANYGYTF. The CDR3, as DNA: TGCGCCAGCAGCCCGGGACAGGGAGCTAACTATGGCTACACCTTC.